This is a list of T cell receptor beta chains from one sample in a study of T cell changes during pregnancy in multiple sclerosis. Measured with immunoSEQ multiplex PCR; TCRdb has only the in-frame clones, and not every one. Of over 60,000 clones listed, roughly 91% are singletons. The sequenced sample was peripheral blood, obtained in the third trimester of pregnancy. The receptors stem from a female donor in good health, enrolled as a control in a pregnancy study. CDR3s include the opening cysteine and the closing phenylalanine or tryptophan. Fields, in order: clone size, D gene, J gene, V gene, CDR3 protein, CDR3 DNA. D genes are given only for firm matches. The size of a clone is reported for some rows only, either as once, few or many, or as a class for expanded clones.

size: NA; D: TRBD2; J: TRBJ2-2; V: TRBV10-2; CDR3: CASTPRATSGRVDGELFF; DNA: TGCGCCAGCACCCCCCGGGCTACTAGCGGGAGGGTAGACGGGGAGCTGTTTTTT
size: NA; D: TRBD1; J: TRBJ1-1; V: TRBV7-9; CDR3: CASSLGQDLEAFF; DNA: TGTGCCAGCAGCTTGGGACAGGACCTCGAAGCTTTCTTT
size: NA; D: NA; J: TRBJ2-7; V: TRBV2; CDR3: CASTRNSFTHEQYF; DNA: TGTGCCAGCACCCGGAACAGTTTTACCCACGAGCAGTACTTC
size: NA; D: TRBD2; J: TRBJ2-7; V: TRBV15; CDR3: CATSRDRTGGPDEQYF; DNA: TGTGCCACCAGCAGAGATCGAACGGGAGGGCCTGACGAGCAGTACTTC
size: NA; D: NA; J: TRBJ2-5; V: TRBV19; CDR3: CASNQGSGTQYF; DNA: TGTGCCAGCAATCAGGGTTCCGGGACCCAGTACTTC
size: NA; D: NA; J: TRBJ2-1; V: TRBV6-1; CDR3: CASRGFLAYNEQFF; DNA: TGTGCCAGCAGGGGCTTCTTAGCCTACAATGAGCAGTTCTTC
size: once; D: TRBD1; J: TRBJ2-7; V: TRBV5-4; CDR3: CASSLTRDRGVYEQYF; DNA: TGTGCCAGCAGCTTAACCCGGGACAGGGGGGTTTACGAGCAGTACTTC
size: NA; D: NA; J: TRBJ1-1; V: TRBV7-9; CDR3: CASSLRTATNTEAFF; DNA: TGTGCCAGCAGCCTACGGACAGCCACGAACACTGAAGCTTTCTTT
size: NA; D: TRBD2; J: TRBJ2-7; V: TRBV11-2; CDR3: CASSLSPGGLLEQYF; DNA: TGTGCCAGCAGCTTAAGTCCGGGAGGACTTTTGGAGCAGTACTTC
size: NA; D: NA; J: TRBJ2-3; V: TRBV5-1; CDR3: CASSPGIETQYF; DNA: TGCGCCAGCAGCCCCGGGATCGAGACGCAGTATTTT
size: NA; D: NA; J: TRBJ1-6; V: TRBV6-5; CDR3: CASSYSSGLPDSPLHF; DNA: TGTGCCAGCAGTTACTCGTCAGGATTACCCGACTCACCCCTCCACTTT
size: NA; D: NA; J: TRBJ2-2; V: TRBV9; CDR3: CASSVRGGGRDTGELFF; DNA: TGTGCCAGCAGCGTACGAGGGGGGGGCAGGGACACCGGGGAGCTGTTTTTT
size: NA; D: TRBD2; J: TRBJ2-1; V: TRBV7-2; CDR3: CASSVLAGLAGTYNEQFF; DNA: TGTGCCAGCAGCGTATTGGCGGGACTAGCGGGAACCTACAATGAGCAGTTCTTC
size: NA; D: TRBD2; J: TRBJ2-3; V: TRBV28; CDR3: CASSLPAGPATDTQYF; DNA: TGTGCCAGCAGTTTGCCAGCGGGGCCCGCCACAGATACGCAGTATTTT
size: NA; D: TRBD1; J: TRBJ1-1; V: TRBV20-1; CDR3: CSAPITGVAFF; DNA: TGCAGTGCTCCCATCACAGGGGTGGCTTTCTTT
size: NA; D: NA; J: TRBJ1-5; V: TRBV19; CDR3: CASINGGLLNQPQHF; DNA: TGTGCCAGTATTAATGGAGGGTTGCTCAATCAGCCCCAGCATTTT
size: NA; D: NA; J: TRBJ1-5; V: TRBV28; CDR3: CASSTNQPQHF; DNA: TGTGCCAGCAGTACAAATCAGCCCCAGCATTTT
size: once; D: NA; J: TRBJ2-1; V: TRBV5-4; CDR3: CASSVPGHNNEQFF; DNA: TGTGCCAGCAGTGTACCGGGACATAACAATGAGCAGTTCTTC
size: NA; D: NA; J: TRBJ2-5; V: TRBV2; CDR3: CASRVLRGPGETQYF; DNA: TGTGCCAGCAGGGTGTTAAGAGGGCCTGGAGAGACCCAGTACTTC
size: NA; D: TRBD2; J: TRBJ2-7; V: TRBV28; CDR3: CASSLMAGGPGEQYF; DNA: TGTGCCAGCAGTTTAATGGCGGGAGGGCCGGGTGAGCAGTACTTC
size: NA; D: NA; J: TRBJ1-2; V: TRBV2; CDR3: CASSQTLRASYGYTF; DNA: TGTGCCAGCAGTCAAACGTTGAGGGCAAGCTATGGCTACACCTTC
size: NA; D: TRBD2; J: TRBJ2-5; V: TRBV28; CDR3: CASSSPQAGGQETQYF; DNA: TGTGCCAGCAGTTCCCCCCAAGCGGGGGGCCAAGAGACCCAGTACTTC
size: NA; D: NA; J: TRBJ1-5; V: TRBV27; CDR3: CASSFGRAQPQHF; DNA: TGTGCCAGCAGTTTTGGGAGGGCTCAGCCCCAGCATTTT
size: NA; D: NA; J: TRBJ1-6; V: TRBV30; CDR3: CAWHRTVSSPLHF; DNA: TGTGCCTGGCACAGGACAGTTAGCTCACCCCTCCACTTT
size: NA; D: NA; J: TRBJ2-2; V: TRBV4-2; CDR3: CASSPADYANTGELFF; DNA: TGTGCCAGCAGCCCCGCGGATTACGCGAACACCGGGGAGCTGTTTTTT
size: NA; D: NA; J: TRBJ2-7; V: TRBV5-4; CDR3: CASSPTQRAAETYEQYF; DNA: TGTGCCAGCAGCCCCACCCAGAGGGCAGCAGAAACCTACGAGCAGTACTTC